The 28 T cell receptor beta chains below were found in one sample sequenced in a study of CD8 T cells in ankylosing spondylitis. TCRdb processed the 5' RACE reads anew with MiXCR; each CDR3 protein has one entry. The data contain around 280,000 distinct CDR3 sequences, around 18% of them singletons. The source material was blood, either unsorted or a sorted T cell fraction (not recorded which). These receptors were taken from a male donor with ankylosing spondylitis or in good health (not recorded which).

This clonotype was detected only a few times. The V and J genes are TRBV9 and TRBJ2-2; D possibly corresponds to TRBD2 (5 bases). V gave up 1 base and J gave up 6 bases, with 13 bases separating them. This CDR3 spans 15 amino acids. The germline V gene encodes CDR1 SGDLS and CDR2 YYNGEE. The CDR3 sequence: CASSVSVAGAGELFF. CDR3 in DNA: TGTGCCAGCAGCGTATCCGTGGCGGGCGCCGGGGAGCTGTTTTTT.

The table lists this clonotype with a few counts. The J gene is TRBJ2-3, the V gene TRBV12-3 or TRBV12-4; tentatively, D is TRBD2 (5 bases). V lost 7 bases and J 6 bases, leaving 17 bases between the germline ends. The CDR3 covers 14 residues. CDR3 loop: CASTNGLRRDTQYF. CDR3 DNA: TGTGCCAGCACCAACGGACTCCGCCGCGATACGCAGTATTTT.

This clonotype was detected a few times. This chain joins TRBV7-2 and TRBJ1-2; possibly TRBD1 for D (6 bases). Germline CDR1 reads SGHTA; CDR2 reads FQGNSA. This CDR3 contains 13 residues. Between the trimmed V and J ends, which lost 3 bases and 5 bases, there was a span of 10 bases. The CDR3 loop is CASSFGQGYGYTF. The CDR3 DNA sequence: TGTGCCAGCAGCTTCGGGCAGGGGTATGGCTACACCTTC.

This clonotype was seen only a few times. This chain uses TRBV25-1 with TRBJ2-5; D possibly corresponds to TRBD2 (5 bases). Germline V CDR1 and CDR2: MGHDK, SYGVNS. Trimming shortened V by 0 bases and J by 4 bases, and 18 bases separated the two germline ends. This CDR3 comprises 17 residues. CDR3 sequence (DNA): TGTGCCAGCAGTGAATATCCCTCGAGGGATTTAGCAGAGACCCAGTACTTC. Translation: CASSEYPSRDLAETQYF.

This clonotype was observed a handful of times. V gene TRBV14 combines with J gene TRBJ2-5; 7 nucleotides agree with TRBD2. V was clipped by 4 bases and J by 1 base; unmatched bases: 12. From germline, CDR1 is SGHDN and CDR2 FVKESK. The CDR3 totals 17 residues. The CDR3, as DNA: TGTGCCAGCAGCCTGGGGGGGTGGAGAGGATTCCAAGAGACCCAGTACTTC. Amino acids: CASSLGGWRGFQETQYF.

The sample holds one count of this clonotype. Since a much larger clone is just one base distant, this may be a read error. The chain carries TRBV18 and TRBJ2-3; maybe TRBD2 (7 bases). The V gene lost 2 bases and the J gene lost 4 bases, with 10 bases spanning the gap. CDR1 KGHSH and CDR2 LQKENI come from the germline V gene. CDR3 length: 14 residues. CDR3 DNA: TGTGCCAGCTCACCAGGCGGGGGCTCAGATACGCAGTATTTT. Its protein is CASSPGGGSDTQYF.

Ten or more counts support this clonotype. This chain links TRBV7-9 with TRBJ2-1; possible D gene TRBD1, 5 bases. The germline gives CDR1 SEHNR, CDR2 FQNEAQ (reference sequence). The CDR3 runs to 16 residues. The V and J ends lost 0 bases and 5 bases respectively, with 14 bases between them. The CDR3 region is CASSLAAWGTHNEQFF. DNA of the CDR3: TGTGCCAGCAGCTTAGCCGCGTGGGGCACTCACAATGAGCAGTTCTTC.

This clonotype was counted ten times or more. The J gene is TRBJ2-2, the V gene TRBV4-2; 9 bases match TRBD2. This CDR3 is built from 19 residues. Germline-derived CDR1 and CDR2 are LGHNA and YNFKEQ. Unmatched junction bases numbered 14, after V lost 0 bases and J lost 6 bases. This chain's CDR3 is CASSQERLEARGGPGELFF. DNA for the CDR3: TGTGCCAGCAGCCAAGAACGCCTCGAGGCGCGGGGGGGCCCCGGGGAGCTGTTTTTT.

The CDR3 region is CASSNRIAGGTNEQFF. CDR3 bases: TGTGCCAGCAGCAACCGCATAGCGGGAGGGACAAATGAGCAGTTCTTC. The V gene is TRBV12-3 or TRBV12-4, the J gene TRBJ2-1; TRBD2 matches 11 bases. This CDR3 has 16 amino acids. V shed 6 bases and J 7 bases; nucleotides not matched to a gene: 11.

This clonotype was seen a few times. V and J are TRBV10-3 and TRBJ2-3; 8 bases match TRBD2. The CDR3 covers 18 residues. Per the germline V gene, CDR1 is ENHRY and CDR2 is SYGVKD. After removal of 2 bases from V and 1 base from J, the junction contained 11 bases not matched to a gene. CDR3 nucleotide sequence: TGTGCCATCAGTGAGAACCCACGAACTAGCGGACGCACAGATACGCAGTATTTT. Translating gives CAISENPRTSGRTDTQYF.

The CDR3 DNA sequence: TGTGCCAGCAGCCCGGAGTGGGACACAGATACGCAGTATTTT. Translating gives CASSPEWDTDTQYF. The chain carries TRBV27 and TRBJ2-3; D unclear. The V and J ends lost 6 bases and 2 bases respectively, with 12 bases between them. Germline-derived CDR1 and CDR2 are MNHEY and SMNVEV (reference sequence). This CDR3 contains 14 residues.

This clonotype was seen only a few times. V and J are TRBV27 and TRBJ2-3, with D possibly being TRBD2 (7 bases). V lost 6 bases and J lost 7, with 20 bases in between. Germline V CDR1 and CDR2: MNHEY, SMNVEV (reference sequence). This CDR3 contains 15 residues. The CDR3 reads CASRVPGGGRHTQYF. CDR3 in DNA: TGTGCCAGCAGAGTCCCCGGGGGCGGGAGACATACGCAGTATTTT.

Only a few counts were recorded for this clonotype. The chain combines TRBV6-1 with TRBJ1-5, with D possibly matching TRBD1 (6 bases). Germline values: CDR1 MNHNS, CDR2 SASEGT. Between the trimmed V and J ends, which lost 4 bases and 6 bases, there was a span of 28 bases. This CDR3 region has 19 residues. The CDR3 protein is CASSATGSPIPGSGQPQHF. CDR3 nucleotide sequence: TGTGCCAGCAGTGCGACAGGTAGCCCAATCCCGGGGTCCGGTCAGCCCCAGCATTTT.

This clonotype was seen only a few times. The rearrangement joins TRBV21-1 to TRBJ2-7; the D call in the table, TRBD1, was not verified against the DNA. TRBV21-1 is reported as a pseudogene. This CDR3 spans 15 amino acids. In DNA, the CDR3 is TGTGCCAGCAGCAAAGGGAAGGGGGTGAGGTACGAGCAGTACGTC. This gives the protein CASSKGKGVRYEQYV.

The V call is TRBV27, the J call TRBJ1-6; maybe TRBD1 (6 bases). V lost 2 bases and J lost 7, with 9 bases in between. CDR3 length: 14 residues. CDR1 and CDR2 from the germline V gene are MNHEY and SMNVEV (reference sequence). This chain's CDR3 is CASSLQGWNSPLHF. The CDR3 DNA reads TGTGCCAGCAGTTTACAGGGGTGGAATTCACCCCTCCACTTT.

The table lists this clonotype with many counts. The genes are TRBV7-6 and TRBJ2-5; no reliable D call. CDR1 is SGHVS and CDR2 is FNYEAQ in the germline V gene. This CDR3 is 12 amino acids long. V lost 2 bases to trimming and J lost 5 bases, with 6 bases between them. The CDR3 sequence: CASSLRAETQYF. The CDR3 nucleotides are TGTGCCAGCAGCTTACGTGCCGAGACCCAGTACTTC. The variable domain in full, completed from reference TRBV7-6 and TRBJ2-5, reads GAGVSQSPRYKVTKRGQDVALRCDPISGHVSLYWYRQALGQGPEFLTYFNYEAQQDKSGLPNDRFSAERPEGSISTLTIQRTEQRDSAMYRCASSLRAETQYFGPGTRLLVL.

V usage is TRBV11-2 and J usage is TRBJ1-5; TRBD1 is a possible D gene (6 bases). Trimming shortened V by 1 base and J by 8 bases, and 9 bases separated the two germline ends. The germline gives CDR1 SGHAT, CDR2 FQNNGV. The CDR3 has 13 residues. The CDR3 region is CASSLAGAEPQHF. The CDR3 DNA sequence: TGTGCCAGCAGCTTAGCGGGGGCAGAGCCCCAGCATTTT.

This chain uses TRBV12-3 or TRBV12-4 with TRBJ1-6; TRBD1 is a possible D gene (5 bases). Trimming took 7 bases from V and 6 from J, leaving 10 bases between them. The CDR3 covers 13 residues. The CDR3 loop reads CASNFGGNSPLHF. The CDR3 DNA reads TGTGCCAGCAACTTCGGGGGTAATTCACCCCTCCACTTT.

Worth noting for this clonotype: Because the CDR3 is missing its conserved closing phenylalanine or tryptophan, this is likely a read error. The chain couples TRBV4-2 to TRBJ2-1, with TRBD2 matching 13 bases. CDR1 and CDR2 (germline): LGHNA, YNFKEQ. CDR3 length equals 16 residues. The V and J ends lost 4 bases and 7 bases, in that order; junction bases with no gene match: 7. The CDR3 coding sequence is TGTGCCAGCAGCCTAAGACTAGCGGGGGGCGAGAATGAGCAGTTCCTC. It is translated as CASSLRLAGGENEQFL.

This rearrangement joins TRBV7-9 to TRBJ1-5; D perhaps matches TRBD1 (5 bases). Germline assignment: CDR1 SEHNR and CDR2 FQNEAQ (reference sequence). V lost 4 bases and J 0 bases, leaving 7 bases between the germline ends. The CDR3 covers 14 residues. The CDR3 sequence: CASSWDDSNQPQHF. CDR3 nucleotide sequence: TGTGCCAGCAGCTGGGACGATAGCAATCAGCCCCAGCATTTT.

The chain employs TRBV5-1 and TRBJ2-3, with D perhaps given as TRBD1 or TRBD2 (5 bases each). Trimming cost V 7 bases and J 1 base, with 13 bases left between them. In germline, CDR1 is SGHRS, CDR2 YFSETQ. The CDR3 extends over 14 amino acids. The CDR3 sequence is CASHARGRTDTQYF. The CDR3 DNA is TGCGCCAGCCACGCACGGGGCCGCACAGATACGCAGTATTTT.

This clonotype was detected a few times. The chain joins TRBV24-1 to TRBJ2-2, with 7 bases matching TRBD1. In germline, CDR1 is KGHDR, CDR2 SFDVKD. CDR3 length equals 14 residues. V lost 5 bases to trimming and J lost 7 bases; unmatched junction nucleotides: 6. In DNA form, the CDR3 reads TGTGCCACCAGTGGGACAGGAGTCAGCGGGGAGCTGTTTTTT. Translating gives CATSGTGVSGELFF.

This clonotype occurred once. V and J are TRBV5-4 and TRBJ2-3, with D perhaps TRBD1 (6 bases). Per germline, CDR1 SGHNT and CDR2 YYREEE (reference sequence). V was cut by 2 bases and J by 1 base, with 20 bases left in between. The CDR3 runs 18 residues. CDR3 loop: CASSFPAAGAIGTDTQYF. The CDR3 DNA reads TGTGCCAGCAGCTTCCCCGCGGCAGGGGCGATCGGCACAGATACGCAGTATTTT.

This clonotype was recorded many times. The chain employs TRBV4-1 and TRBJ1-5; D uncertain. This CDR3 is built from 14 residues. V was shortened by 1 base and J by 0 bases, with 4 bases between the two germline ends. Germline CDR1 is MGHRA and CDR2 is YSYEKL. CDR3 nucleotides: TGCGCCAGCAGCCAAGGGCGTAGCAATCAGCCCCAGCATTTT. It specifies CASSQGRSNQPQHF.

The J gene is TRBJ1-1, the V gene TRBV15, with D possibly being TRBD1 (6 bases). Germline values: CDR1 LNHNV, CDR2 YYDKDF (reference sequence). V dropped 1 base and J dropped 8 bases, with 14 bases sitting between them. The CDR3 length is 14 residues. The CDR3 DNA sequence: TGTGCCACCAGCAGAGCTACAGGGTACCCCGAAGCTTTCTTT. This sequence encodes CATSRATGYPEAFF.

This clonotype was counted a few times. This chain uses TRBV6-1 with TRBJ2-5, with 11 bases aligning to TRBD2. The CDR3 extends over 15 amino acids. Looked up from germline, CDR1 is MNHNS and CDR2 is SASEGT. The V gene end was trimmed by 4 bases and the J gene end by 0 bases; junction bases not matched to a gene: 1. CDR3 nucleotides: TGTGCCAGCAGTGTGACTAGCGGGAACCAAGAGACCCAGTACTTC. Its translation is CASSVTSGNQETQYF.

The chain recombines TRBV15 with TRBJ2-5; D gene uncertain. The germline CDR1 and CDR2 sequences are LNHNV and YYDKDF (reference sequence). This CDR3 is built from 14 residues. V shed 1 base and J shed 1 base, with 7 bases lying between them. The CDR3 DNA is TGTGCCACCAGCAGAGGGATGGCCCAAGAGACCCAGTACTTC. This gives the protein CATSRGMAQETQYF.

The J gene is TRBJ2-5, the V gene TRBV14, with TRBD2 matching over 8 bases. V was pared by 4 bases and J by 4 bases, with 5 bases of the junction left unmatched. Germline CDR1 is SGHDN and CDR2 is FVKESK. This CDR3 contains 14 residues. In nucleotides, the CDR3 is TGTGCCAGCAGCCGCGAGACTAGCGCAGAGACCCAGTACTTC. Translating gives CASSRETSAETQYF.